The 23 T cell receptor beta chains reported below all come from one sample, sequenced in a study of tumor and adjacent non-tumor tissue in lung cancer. RNA was extracted from bulk tissue without any cell sorting. The library came from three nested PCR rounds adapted from ARM-PCR protocols. TCRdb called the multiplex PCR reads again in MiXCR, with one record for every CDR3 protein. The sample yields 130,000 or so distinct CDR3 sequences, 66% seen once. Sample: lung tumor tissue. The source of these receptors is a man aged 30 to 39 with non-small cell lung cancer.

Regarding this clonotype: One base away lies a much larger clone, so this may be a sequencing read error. The V gene is TRBV29-1, the J gene TRBJ2-7; maybe TRBD1 (6 bases). Germline V gene lookup returns CDR1 SQVTM and CDR2 ANQGSEA. V dropped 4 bases and J dropped 7 bases, with 14 bases sitting between them. CDR3 length: 12 amino acids. The DNA of the CDR3 is TGCAGCGTTGGAGCAGGGGCAGGGGAGCAGTACTTC. This sequence encodes CSVGAGAGEQYF.

By share of the sample, this clonotype is medium-sized. The rearrangement links TRBV12-3 or TRBV12-4 to TRBJ1-5, with 9 nucleotides matching TRBD1. This CDR3 contains 16 residues. Losses at the gene ends were 1 base for V and 4 bases for J; bases not matched to a gene: 5. The CDR3 sequence: CASSLDGTGLNQPQHF. CDR3 DNA sequence: TGTGCCAGCAGTTTAGATGGGACAGGGCTTAATCAGCCCCAGCATTTT.

Turning to this clonotype: A much larger clone differs by one base, so this may be a read error. The chain joins TRBV12-5 to TRBJ2-6, with a tentative D call TRBD1 (5 bases). The CDR3 sequence is 16 residues long. CDR1 LGHNT and CDR2 FRNRAP come from the germline V gene. The CDR3: CASGLTSPSGANILTF. CDR3 nucleotides: TGTGCTAGTGGTTTGACATCCCCCTCTGGGGCCAACATCCTGACTTTC.

As for this clonotype: An end of the junction does not agree with germline; a read error may underlie this. The V and J genes are TRBV4-1 and TRBJ1-1; 11 bases agree with TRBD1. Per the germline V gene, CDR1 is MGHRA and CDR2 is YSYEKL. The CDR3 contains 15 residues. The CDR3: CTSSQDAGQGGEAFF. The DNA of the CDR3 is TGCACCAGCAGCCAAGATGCGGGACAGGGGGGGGAAGCTTTCTTT.

This chain joins TRBV5-4 and TRBJ1-3; maybe TRBD1 (5 bases). There are 16 residues in the CDR3. Trimming cost V 4 bases and J 0 bases, with 14 bases left between them. Germline loops: CDR1 SGHNT, CDR2 YYREEE (reference sequence). The CDR3 bases are TGTGCCAGCAGCCCCGGTCGGGGCGCCTCTGGAAACACCATATATTTT. It translates to CASSPGRGASGNTIYF.

Comment on this clonotype: A clone one base away is much larger, so this may be a read error. The chain couples TRBV20-1 to TRBJ2-1, with D tentatively TRBD1 or TRBD2 (6 bases each). The CDR3 is made up of 13 amino acids. Germline values: CDR1 DFQATT, CDR2 SNEGSKA (reference sequence). V was trimmed by 5 bases and J by 5 bases, leaving 13 bases between them. The CDR3 region is CSAGWGAHNEQFF. For the CDR3, the DNA is TGCAGTGCTGGCTGGGGGGCCCACAATGAGCAGTTCTTC.

Details on this clonotype: Sequence at one end of the junction differs from germline and may be a read error. The chain joins TRBV11-1 to TRBJ2-1; D might be TRBD2 (5 bases). Looked up from germline, CDR1 is SGHAT and CDR2 is FQDESV (reference sequence). This CDR3 region has 15 residues. The chain's CDR3 is CASRLTEGSYNEQFF. In DNA, the CDR3 is TGCGCCAGCAGACTAACAGAGGGTTCCTACAATGAGCAGTTTTTC.

This clonotype has ten or more counts. This sequence joins TRBV7-9 and TRBJ1-3; D perhaps matches TRBD1 (6 bases). Per the germline V gene, CDR1 is SEHNR and CDR2 is FQNEAQ (reference sequence). The germline V and J ends were trimmed by 0 bases and 3 bases, with 9 bases remaining between them. This CDR3 has 15 residues. CDR3 in amino acids: CASSLASTGGNTIYF. CDR3 in DNA: TGTGCCAGCAGCTTAGCGTCGACAGGTGGAAACACCATATATTTT.

Remarks on this clonotype: A much larger clone sits a single nucleotide away, making a read error possible. V gene TRBV4-2 combines with J gene TRBJ2-2; 8 positions agree with TRBD2. Germline values: CDR1 LGHNA, CDR2 YNFKEQ. The CDR3 is 16 amino acids. The CDR3 reads CASSPASGGYTGELVF. CDR3 bases: TGTGCCAGCAGCCCCGCCAGCGGGGGTTACACCGGGGAGCTGGTTTTT.

A word on this clonotype: Given a much more abundant clone one base away, this may be a read error. V usage is TRBV20-1 and J usage is TRBJ1-6; 7 positions match TRBD1. The CDR3 is made up of 13 amino acids. Germline V gives CDR1 DFQATT, CDR2 SNEGSKA (reference sequence). After removal of 6 bases from V and 14 bases from J, the junction contained 13 bases not matched to a gene. The CDR3 loop is CSALTGILKSLHF. CDR3 DNA sequence: TGCAGTGCGCTGACAGGGATCCTTAAATCCCTCCACTTT.

This clonotype was counted only a few times. A much larger clone is a single base away; this may be a read error. The chain has TRBV6-5 and TRBJ2-7; no firm D call. This CDR3 has 13 residues. CDR1 and CDR2 from the germline V gene are MNHEY and SVGAGI. The CDR3 sequence: CVSTPRSSYEQYF. CDR3 nucleotides: TGTGTCAGCACCCCTCGAAGCTCCTACGAGCAGTACTTC.

At least ten counts were recorded for this clonotype. CDR3 region: CASSFNRVTEAFF. The CDR3 region has the DNA TGTGCCAGCTCTTTTAACAGGGTTACTGAAGCTTTCTTT. This rearrangement joins TRBV12-3 or TRBV12-4 to TRBJ1-1; maybe TRBD1 (6 bases). V gave up 8 bases and J gave up 5 bases, with 15 bases separating them. CDR3 length: 13 amino acids.

This sequence joins TRBV5-6 and TRBJ2-2, with 7 positions matching TRBD1. The CDR3 covers 14 residues. Germline V gene data show CDR1 as SGHDT and CDR2 as YYEEEE. The V gene end was trimmed by 4 bases and the J gene end by 5 bases; junction bases not matched to a gene: 5. Here the CDR3 DNA reads TGTGCCAGCAGCCTGGACAGGAGTACCGGGGAGCTGTTTTTT. Its protein is CASSLDRSTGELFF.

This clonotype was recorded a few times. This may be a read error: a much more frequent sequence differs by one nucleotide. The chain has TRBV6-6 and TRBJ2-7; D is possibly TRBD2 (6 bases). Per the germline V gene, CDR1 is MNHNY and CDR2 is SVGAGI (reference sequence). CDR3 size: 13 residues. Trimming removed 8 bases from V and 4 bases from J, with 15 bases in between. The CDR3 nucleotides are TGTGCCAGCCGACTAGTGGAGAAATACGAGCAGTACTTC. The encoded protein is CASRLVEKYEQYF.

Notes on this clonotype: A much larger clone differs from this one at a single base, so this may be a read error. The rearrangement joins TRBV4-3 to TRBJ2-1; 8 bases line up with TRBD2. After removal of 5 bases from V and 9 bases from J, the junction contained 18 bases not matched to a gene. Germline V lookup: CDR1 LGHNA, CDR2 YSLEER. The CDR3 contains 17 residues. The CDR3 DNA is TGCGCCAGCAGCTTACTAGGGGGTAGCGGGGTTTTGAGTGAGCAGTTCTTC. Amino acid sequence: CASSLLGGSGVLSEQFF.

In regard to this clonotype: A much more abundant neighbour one base away suggests this may be a read error. The chain's CDR3 is CATSYATQGGDTQYF. Here the CDR3 DNA reads TGTGCCACCAGTTACGCCACGCAAGGGGGGGATACGCAGTATTTT. The chain has TRBV6-6 and TRBJ2-3; D tentatively reads TRBD1 or TRBD2 (6 bases each). There are 15 residues in the CDR3. Germline-derived CDR1 and CDR2 are MNHNY and SVGAGI (reference sequence).

The chain has TRBV11-2 and TRBJ1-6, with D unclear. V was cut by 5 bases and J by 12 bases, with 20 bases left in between. Germline lookup yields CDR1 SGHAT and CDR2 FQNNGV. The CDR3 is 15 residues long. CDR3 region: CASSIMGDGYLPLHF. CDR3 bases: TGTGCCAGCAGCATAATGGGCGACGGCTATTTACCCCTCCACTTT.

The chain couples TRBV6-6 to TRBJ1-6, with D unclear. Trimming shortened V by 7 bases and J by 13 bases, and 11 bases separated the two germline ends. The germline V gene encodes CDR1 MNHNY and CDR2 SVGAGI (reference sequence). The CDR3 is 11 residues long. The CDR3 bases are TGTGCCAGCATTTCGAAGGGTCCCCTCCACTTT. Translation gives CASISKGPLHF.

This clonotype was detected only a few times. The V call is TRBV2, the J call TRBJ2-7; 7 nucleotides align to TRBD2. The ends lost 4 bases at V and 5 bases at J; junction bases unmatched: 11. The CDR3 loop spans 15 amino acids. The germline CDR1 and CDR2 sequences are SNHLY and FYNNEI. The CDR3 region is CASSVPRGRLHEQYF. DNA of the CDR3: TGTGCCAGCAGTGTCCCTCGCGGGAGACTCCACGAGCAGTACTTC.

As concerns this clonotype: The junction departs from germline at one end; a sequencing error may be responsible. The chain carries TRBV4-2 and TRBJ1-5, with D possibly TRBD1 on 5 matching bases. CDR1 and CDR2 (germline): LGHNA, YNFKEQ. The CDR3 consists of 16 residues. CDR3 coding DNA: TGTGCCAGCAGGCAAGAAGGAGGCAGGGCTGGGCAGCCCCATCATTTT. It translates to CASRQEGGRAGQPHHF.

Comments on this clonotype: Since the CDR3 does not end with the conserved phenylalanine or tryptophan, this likely comes from a read error. This chain uses TRBV11-2 with TRBJ2-2, with a tentative D call TRBD2 (5 bases). With 5 bases removed from V and 2 bases from J, the gap between germline ends came to 15 bases. Germline CDR1 is SGHAT and CDR2 is FQNNGV. This CDR3 has 16 amino acids. The CDR3 nucleotides are TGTGCCAGCAGCCCCGAGACACGACTAAACACCGGGGAGCTGTTTTCT. Residues: CASSPETRLNTGELFS.

Notes on this clonotype: At one end, the junction sequence differs from germline, possibly due to a read error. The chain links TRBV29-1 to TRBJ2-5, with a possible D match to TRBD2 (5 bases). Germline lookup yields CDR1 SQVTM and CDR2 ANQGSEA. The CDR3 runs 13 residues. As DNA, the CDR3 is TGTAGCGTTGAACGCCCAAACCAAGAGAGCCAGTACTTC. Translating gives CSVERPNQESQYF.

Comment on this clonotype: Possible read error: a much larger clone is one base away. The V call is TRBV12-3 or TRBV12-4, the J call TRBJ1-1; possibly TRBD1 for D (5 bases). CDR3 size: 14 residues. Between the trimmed V and J ends, which lost 3 bases and 5 bases, there was a span of 13 bases. CDR3 DNA sequence: TGTGCCAGCAGTTTCGGGGGGGTTATGACTGAAGCTTTCTTT. Its translation: CASSFGGVMTEAFF.